This entry concerns a single T cell receptor (beta chain). Its specificity is unknown. This entry belongs to a study of cytomegalovirus exposure and HLA in healthy donors. Findings and limits, study-wide: TRBV6-2, TRBV6-3 and some other V segments were excluded as indistinguishable. CMV serostatus was the sole immune exposure data available. Among the most significant clusters, several appeared linked to common viral pathogens in a later analysis. Usually a TCR sequence was rare, but some public TCRs were found in many donors.

PCR amplification relied on 60 Vbeta primers (plus 13 Jbeta primers). Sequenced by immunoSEQ multiplex PCR; TCRdb stores in-frame clones only, minus some. The data show approximately 220,000 clones, 65% to 75% seen once. The germline V and J ends were trimmed by 3 bases and 5 bases, with 10 bases remaining between them. The CDR3 is made up of 13 amino acids. CDR1 is KGHSH and CDR2 is LQKENI in the germline V gene. The material sequenced was PBMCs. The V call is TRBV18, the J call TRBJ1-2; D is uncertain. The sequence was collected from a woman aged 25 to 39 in good health and CMV-seronegative. The DNA for the CDR3 is TGTGCCAGCTCACCCCAGAAGATATATGGCTACACCTTC. As protein: CASSPQKIYGYTF.